This entry describes one T cell receptor beta chain. The antigen is undetermined. The protocol was immunoSEQ multiplex PCR, while the TCRdb copy is restricted to in-frame clones and leaves out a portion. The table includes more than 110,000 clones, over 80% detected once. The sample originates from a study of T cell responses to AZD1222 COVID-19 vaccine. General study points: Unmutated variant regions are reportedly the target of nearly half of TCRs that are spike-specific. Repertoire sampling was restricted to post-peak T cell response timepoints.

The CDR3 consists of 14 residues. CDR1 is MNHEY and CDR2 is SVGAGI in the germline V gene. V was trimmed by 5 bases and J by 4 bases, leaving 12 bases between them. The specimen was peripheral blood, collected 28 days after the second AZD1222 dose. V usage is TRBV6-5 and J usage is TRBJ1-5; no clear D. The source of this sequence is an adult who received the AZD1222 COVID-19 vaccine. CDR3 loop: CASSPRTANQPQHF. The CDR3 coding sequence is TGTGCCAGCAGTCCACGGACGGCGAATCAGCCCCAGCATTTT.